The 17 T cell receptor beta chains presented below share a single source sample, sequenced in a study of control samples from healthy donors and cancer patients. Repertoires were generated with immunoSEQ multiplex PCR, while TCRdb's copy carries only in-frame clones and drops some. The profile shows 75,000 to 90,000 clones, about 89% of them singletons. Sequencing input: blood. The receptors stem from a man aged 25-45 years in good health.

This chain joins TRBV12-3 or TRBV12-4 and TRBJ1-6; maybe TRBD1 (6 bases). The CDR3 loop spans 13 amino acids. V lost 6 bases and J 7 bases, leaving 10 bases between the germline ends. The chain's CDR3 is CASSGTRNSPLHF. The DNA of the CDR3 is TGTGCCAGCAGCGGGACAAGGAATTCACCCCTCCACTTT.

This chain connects TRBV6-4 to TRBJ1-2, with 7 bases lining up with TRBD1. The CDR3 has 15 amino acids. Germline V lookup: CDR1 MRHNA, CDR2 SNTAGT. The J segment lost 3 bases and the V segment lost 0 bases, leaving 4 bases of the junction unmatched. The CDR3 sequence is CASSDSTRGDYGYTF. The CDR3 DNA sequence: TGTGCCAGCAGTGACTCCACCAGGGGGGACTATGGCTACACCTTC.

This chain connects TRBV13 to TRBJ2-5; D remains ambiguous. This CDR3 spans 13 amino acids. Germline CDR1 and CDR2: PRHDT and FYEKMQ (reference sequence). V lost 5 bases, J lost 3 bases, and 10 bases lay in between. CDR3 in DNA: TGTGCCAGCAGCCCCGACTCTGAAGAGACCCAGTACTTC. Translating gives CASSPDSEETQYF.

This clone was seen only a few times. V and J are TRBV6-5 and TRBJ1-2, with 7 bases matching TRBD1. V gave up 7 bases and J gave up 5 bases; unmatched junction bases: 13. The CDR3 covers 15 residues. Germline V CDR1 and CDR2: MNHEY, SVGAGI. As DNA, the CDR3 is TGTGCCAGCAAAAACTGGGACAGCCAACTGTATGGCTACACCTTC. This gives the protein CASKNWDSQLYGYTF.

This clone was observed a single time. The chain links TRBV2 to TRBJ2-2; no clear D. Trimming left V 8 bases short and J 0 bases short, with 10 bases between. This CDR3 contains 14 residues. The germline V gene encodes CDR1 SNHLY and CDR2 FYNNEI. CDR3 sequence: CASFGASNTGELFF. CDR3 sequence (DNA): TGTGCCAGCTTTGGAGCCTCGAACACCGGGGAGCTGTTTTTT.

This sequence joins TRBV4-1 and TRBJ2-5; D unresolved. The V and J ends lost 4 bases and 5 bases respectively, with 14 bases between them. Germline lookup yields CDR1 MGHRA and CDR2 YSYEKL. The CDR3 is 14 amino acids. The CDR3 bases are TGCGCCAGCAGCCGTCTCAGGTTAGGGGAGACCCAGTACTTC. Translating gives CASSRLRLGETQYF.

The chain recombines TRBV19 with TRBJ1-1; unclear D gene. The CDR3 length is 14 residues. The germline CDR1 and CDR2 sequences are LNHDA and SQIVND (reference sequence). Trimming removed 3 bases at V and 5 bases at J, with 13 bases between. The CDR3 sequence is CASSIVKGNTEAFF. CDR3 nucleotides: TGTGCCAGTAGTATCGTGAAAGGCAATACTGAAGCTTTCTTT.

In its sample, this clone was seen once. J is TRBJ2-3 and V is TRBV6-5; TRBD2 is a possible D gene (5 bases). V shed 0 bases and J shed 8 bases, with 6 bases lying between them. CDR3 length: 12 residues. CDR1 and CDR2 from the germline V gene are MNHEY and SVGAGI. The DNA of the CDR3 is TGTGCCAGCAGTTACTCGGCGGGTACGCAGTATTTT. Encoded protein: CASSYSAGTQYF.

The gene calls are TRBV2 and TRBJ2-3; 7 positions agree with TRBD2. From germline, CDR1 is SNHLY and CDR2 FYNNEI. Trimming cost V 7 bases and J 3 bases; bases outside gene matches: 16. The CDR3 has 17 amino acids. The CDR3 sequence is CASKASGGRVETDTQYF. The CDR3 bases are TGTGCCAGCAAGGCTAGCGGAGGGAGGGTTGAGACAGATACGCAGTATTTT.

V gene TRBV7-9 combines with J gene TRBJ1-2; 7 bases match TRBD1. Germline V gene data show CDR1 as SEHNR and CDR2 as FQNEAQ (reference sequence). The CDR3 totals 14 residues. With 3 bases clipped from V and 4 bases from J, the junction kept 5 bases outside the gene matches. The CDR3 loop is CASSFTGTVYGYTF. Written as DNA, the CDR3 is TGTGCCAGCAGCTTCACCGGGACAGTCTATGGCTACACCTTC. The full variable domain, its missing parts supplied by reference TRBV7-9 and TRBJ1-2, is DTGVSQNPRHKITKRGQNVTFRCDPISEHNRLYWYRQTLGQGPEFLTYFQNEAQLEKSRLLSDRFSAERPKGSFSTLEIQRTEQGDSAMYLCASSFTGTVYGYTFGSGTRLTVV.

J is TRBJ2-2 and V is TRBV4-1, with 11 nucleotides matching TRBD2. J lost 5 bases, V lost 2 bases, and 7 bases had no gene match. CDR3 length equals 17 residues. CDR1 and CDR2 from the germline V gene are MGHRA and YSYEKL. CDR3 coding DNA: TGCGCCAGCAGCCAACATAGCGGGGGGGCCTGGACCGGGGAGCTGTTTTTT. Its translation is CASSQHSGGAWTGELFF.

The rearrangement joins TRBV29-1 to TRBJ2-7; 7 nucleotides line up with TRBD1. The V segment lost 6 bases and the J segment 0 bases; nucleotides outside the gene matches: 8. The CDR3 extends over 14 amino acids. Germline V lookup: CDR1 SQVTM, CDR2 ANQGSEA. The CDR3 region is CSVPAGTDSYEQYF. As DNA, the CDR3 is TGCAGCGTCCCCGCCGGGACAGACTCCTACGAGCAGTACTTC.

This chain connects TRBV14 to TRBJ1-1; D is unclear. The CDR3 extends over 13 amino acids. CDR1 and CDR2 (germline): SGHDN, FVKESK. The ends were cut back, 7 bases at V and 6 bases at J, with 15 bases in the middle. The CDR3 reads CASMQGLGAEAFF. CDR3 DNA sequence: TGTGCCAGCATGCAAGGGTTGGGAGCTGAAGCTTTCTTT.

The chain carries TRBV5-4 and TRBJ1-4; possibly TRBD1 for D (5 bases). The CDR3 consists of 14 residues. V lost 2 bases and J lost 5, with 10 bases in between. Germline V CDR1 and CDR2: SGHNT, YYREEE (reference sequence). CDR3 coding DNA: TGTGCCAGCAGCTTCAAGGGGTCAAATGAAAAACTGTTTTTT. It specifies CASSFKGSNEKLFF.

The V gene is TRBV7-9, the J gene TRBJ1-2, with D maybe TRBD1 (5 bases). V dropped 5 bases and J dropped 4 bases, with 17 bases sitting between them. The CDR3 length is 15 residues. Germline V gene data show CDR1 as SEHNR and CDR2 as FQNEAQ (reference sequence). CDR3 loop: CASSTPREVVYGYTF. DNA of the CDR3: TGTGCCAGCAGCACCCCCAGGGAAGTGGTCTATGGCTACACCTTC.

The chain recombines TRBV4-1 with TRBJ2-3; 11 bases are a match to TRBD2. Germline V lookup: CDR1 MGHRA, CDR2 YSYEKL. This CDR3 region has 16 residues. J was trimmed by 2 bases and V by 1 base; bases with no gene match: 2. The DNA of the CDR3 is TGCGCCAGCAGCCAAGGGACTAGCGGGTTCACAGATACGCAGTATTTT. It is translated as CASSQGTSGFTDTQYF.

This clone was seen only once. The J gene is TRBJ2-5, the V gene TRBV7-2, with D maybe TRBD2 (7 bases). Trimming pared 6 bases from V and 1 base from J, leaving 21 bases between. The germline V gene has CDR1 SGHTA and CDR2 FQGNSA. The CDR3 has 17 residues. This CDR3 is CASSNAAGALFQETQYF. CDR3 bases: TGTGCCAGCAGTAACGCCGCGGGGGCTCTTTTCCAAGAGACCCAGTACTTC.